The 4 T cell receptor beta chains in this list originate from one sample, sequenced in a study of neurological immune-mediated disorders. TCRdb re-called the 5' RACE reads with MiXCR, one entry per CDR3 protein. The data show about 49,000 distinct CDR3 sequences, more than 7% seen once. Time point in this sample: longitudinal time-point 3. The sequenced sample was PBMCs. These receptors all come from a woman in her thirties or forties in good health.

The chain carries TRBV25-1 and TRBJ2-1; 10 bases line up with TRBD1. CDR1 and CDR2 from the germline V gene are MGHDK and SYGVNS. The CDR3 is 15 residues long. V was clipped by 9 bases and J by 7 bases; unmatched bases: 12. CDR3 in DNA: TGTGCCAGTTCCAATGACAGGGGGCTCAGAAATGAGCAGTTCTTC. Translation: CASSNDRGLRNEQFF.

This clonotype was counted many times. CDR3 DNA: TGTGCCAGCAGTGAAGCAACAGGCTCAGGGACTGAAGCTTTCTTT. Protein product: CASSEATGSGTEAFF. The rearrangement links TRBV6-1 to TRBJ1-1; perhaps TRBD1 as D (5 bases). CDR1 and CDR2 (germline): MNHNS, SASEGT. The ends were cut back, 0 bases at V and 5 bases at J, with 13 bases in the middle. This CDR3 has 15 residues.

This clonotype was observed many times. The rearrangement joins TRBV15 to TRBJ1-1; 9 positions match TRBD1. CDR3 length equals 15 residues. Trimming at V came to 1 base and at J to 2 bases, leaving 2 bases not matched to a gene. Germline V gene data show CDR1 as LNHNV and CDR2 as YYDKDF (reference sequence). The DNA of the CDR3 is TGTGCCACCAGCAGAGGGACAGGGGCCAACACTGAAGCTTTCTTT. This encodes CATSRGTGANTEAFF.

This clonotype was detected ten times or more. The V gene is TRBV5-1, the J gene TRBJ2-2, with unresolved D. Germline loops: CDR1 SGHRS, CDR2 YFSETQ. This CDR3 has 17 residues. The ends were cut back, 2 bases at V and 2 bases at J, with 16 bases in the middle. The CDR3 DNA reads TGCGCCAGCAGCTTAGCCCTGGTCACGTCAAACACCGGGGAGCTGTTTTTT. This sequence encodes CASSLALVTSNTGELFF.